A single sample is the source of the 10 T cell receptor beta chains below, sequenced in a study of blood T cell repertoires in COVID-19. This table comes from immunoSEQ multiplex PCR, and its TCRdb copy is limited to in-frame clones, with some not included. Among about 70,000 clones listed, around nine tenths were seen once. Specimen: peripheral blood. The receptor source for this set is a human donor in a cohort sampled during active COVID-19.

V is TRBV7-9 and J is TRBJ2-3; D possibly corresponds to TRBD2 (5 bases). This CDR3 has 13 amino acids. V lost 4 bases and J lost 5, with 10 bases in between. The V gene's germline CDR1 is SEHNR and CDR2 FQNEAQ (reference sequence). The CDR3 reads CASSSPGGDTQYF. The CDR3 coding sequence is TGTGCCAGCAGCTCCCCCGGAGGAGATACGCAGTATTTT.

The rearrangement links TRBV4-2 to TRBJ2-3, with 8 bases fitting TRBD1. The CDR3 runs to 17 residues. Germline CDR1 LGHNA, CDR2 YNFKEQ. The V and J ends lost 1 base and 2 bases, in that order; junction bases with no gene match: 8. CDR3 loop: CASSQVLGQGATDTQYF. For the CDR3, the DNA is TGTGCCAGCAGCCAAGTATTAGGGCAGGGGGCCACAGATACGCAGTATTTT.

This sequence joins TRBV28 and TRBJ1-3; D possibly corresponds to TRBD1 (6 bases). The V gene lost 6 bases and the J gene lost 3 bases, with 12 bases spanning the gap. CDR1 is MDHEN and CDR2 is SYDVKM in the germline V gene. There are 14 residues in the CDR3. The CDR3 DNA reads TGTGCCAGCAGCCAGGGGCTGGTTGGAAACACCATATATTTT. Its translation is CASSQGLVGNTIYF.

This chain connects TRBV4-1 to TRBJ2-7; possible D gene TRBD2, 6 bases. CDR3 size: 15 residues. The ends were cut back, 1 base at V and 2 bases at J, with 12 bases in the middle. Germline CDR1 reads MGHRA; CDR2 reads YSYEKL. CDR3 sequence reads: CASSQGGGAPYEQYF. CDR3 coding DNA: TGCGCCAGCAGCCAAGGAGGCGGGGCCCCCTACGAGCAGTACTTC.

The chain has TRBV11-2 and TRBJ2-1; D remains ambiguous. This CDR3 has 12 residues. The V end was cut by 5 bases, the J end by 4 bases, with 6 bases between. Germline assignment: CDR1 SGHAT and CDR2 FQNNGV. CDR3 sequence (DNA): TGTGCCAGCAGCATACAGTACAATGAGCAGTTCTTC. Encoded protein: CASSIQYNEQFF.

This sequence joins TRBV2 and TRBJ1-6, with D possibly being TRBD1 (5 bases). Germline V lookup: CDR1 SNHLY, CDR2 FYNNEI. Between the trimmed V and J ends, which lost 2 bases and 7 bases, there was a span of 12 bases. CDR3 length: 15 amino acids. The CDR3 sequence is CASSELGAENSPLHF. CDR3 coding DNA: TGTGCCAGCAGTGAACTAGGGGCGGAAAATTCACCCCTCCACTTT.

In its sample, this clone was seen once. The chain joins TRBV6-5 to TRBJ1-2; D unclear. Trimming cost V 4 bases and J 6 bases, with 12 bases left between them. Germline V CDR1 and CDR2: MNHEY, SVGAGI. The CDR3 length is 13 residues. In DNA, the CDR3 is TGTGCCAGCAGTTTGGAGGGTACAGATGGCTACACCTTC. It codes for CASSLEGTDGYTF.

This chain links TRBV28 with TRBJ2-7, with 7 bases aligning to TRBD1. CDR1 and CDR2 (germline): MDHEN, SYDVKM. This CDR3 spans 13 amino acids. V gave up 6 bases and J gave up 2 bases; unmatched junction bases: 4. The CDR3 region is CASRRQGTYEQYF. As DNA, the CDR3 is TGTGCCAGCAGGCGACAGGGCACCTACGAGCAGTACTTC.

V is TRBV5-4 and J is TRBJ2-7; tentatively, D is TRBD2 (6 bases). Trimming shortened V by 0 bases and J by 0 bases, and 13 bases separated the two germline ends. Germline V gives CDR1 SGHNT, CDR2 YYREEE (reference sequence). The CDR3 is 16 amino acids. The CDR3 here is CASSLDGGISSYEQYF. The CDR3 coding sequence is TGTGCCAGCAGCTTGGATGGCGGGATAAGCTCCTACGAGCAGTACTTC.

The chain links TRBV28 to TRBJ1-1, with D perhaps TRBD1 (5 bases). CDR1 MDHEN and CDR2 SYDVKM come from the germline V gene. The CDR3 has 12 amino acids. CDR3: CATLGGYTEAFF. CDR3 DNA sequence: TGTGCAACCTTGGGGGGGTACACTGAAGCTTTCTTT.